These T cell receptor beta chains were read from a single sample in a study of blood T cell repertoires in COVID-19. Measured with immunoSEQ multiplex PCR; TCRdb has only the in-frame clones, and not every one. This table has fewer than 55,000 clones, around four fifths appearing once. The sequenced material came from peripheral blood. These receptors came from a human donor with acute or convalescent COVID-19. The donor label of this sample is uncertain. CDR3s include the opening cysteine and the closing phenylalanine or tryptophan. Expanded clones are given a class, and other clones once, few, many or no size at all.

>.|TRBV28
CASRPGGGAGEQYF
>.|TRBV5-6
CASRKTGVKYEQYF
>.|TRBV5-6
CASSPRGYTEAFF
>.|TRBV5-4
CASSPSGQGAYEQYF
>.|TRBV19
CASSHGLSSGNTIYF
>.|TRBV10-3
CAISEENGDGEQFF
>.|TRBV19
CASSIGRGTYEQYF
>.|TRBV28
CASSLGADQPQHF
>.|TRBV12-3/TRBV12-4
CASSFYRNTEAFF
>.|TRBV6-5
CASRSDDLTQETQYF
>.|TRBV21-1
CASSSNWDNLNTEAFF
>.|TRBV12-3/TRBV12-4
CASSFTGNTEAFF
>.|TRBV5-6
CASSFGGISSYNEQFF
>.|TRBV18
CASSVAGFGETQYF
>.|TRBV19
CASSPRGGEGTKLFF
>few|TRBV25-1
CASSESFPARDTIYF
>.|TRBV4-3
CASSQAGGFTGELFF
>.|TRBV6-5
CAIKEGQPGAPLHF
>.|TRBV18
CASSSTGDTEAFF
>.|TRBV6-5
CASSPRDSNTEAFF
>.|TRBV6-1
CASSEPSWLDERERNEQFF
>.|TRBV19
CASTGTGVGGGYTF
>once|TRBV7-7
CASSPRAGEYNEQFF
>.|TRBV10-3
CAITTGPGTDTQYF
>.|TRBV10-3
CAISDSQTAYGYTF
>few|TRBV28
CASSSGQLYGYTF
>.|TRBV6-5
CASSYGRDSKAFF
>.|TRBV28
CASSWTRETQYF
>.|TRBV6-2/TRBV6-3
CASSTSRTSSYEQYF
>.|TRBV11-3
CASSQQGTDSYEQYF
>.|TRBV11-2
CASSSGLAGGRYEQYF
>.|TRBV5-4
CASSVQGYTEAFF
>.|TRBV5-5
CASSSRRGGHYSNQPQHF
>once|TRBV19
CASRLGSSAYNEQFF
>.|TRBV15
CATSRLTGTSSYNSPLHF
>.|TRBV2
CASSTSGGNNEQFF
>.|TRBV6-5
CASSYASDRGGYTF
>few|TRBV6-5
CASRRPSCYNQPQHF
>.|TRBV4-3
CASSQGGGGGADTQYF
>.|TRBV7-9
CAIGTGTGVRQPQHF
>.|TRBV20-1
CSASIGAAYGYTF
>.|TRBV5-1
CASSGLQGSSYEQYF